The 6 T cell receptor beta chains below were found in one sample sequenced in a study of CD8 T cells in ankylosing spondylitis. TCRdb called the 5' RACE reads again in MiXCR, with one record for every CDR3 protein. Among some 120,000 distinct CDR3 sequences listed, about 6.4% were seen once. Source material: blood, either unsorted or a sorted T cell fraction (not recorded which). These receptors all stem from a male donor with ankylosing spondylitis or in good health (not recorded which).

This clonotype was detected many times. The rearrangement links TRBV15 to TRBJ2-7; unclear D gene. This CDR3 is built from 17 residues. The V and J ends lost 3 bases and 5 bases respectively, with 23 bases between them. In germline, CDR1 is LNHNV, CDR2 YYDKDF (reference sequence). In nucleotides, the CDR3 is TGTGCCACCAGCAGTGCTATCCCGATCTGGACGGAGAACGAGCAGTACTTC. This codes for CATSSAIPIWTENEQYF.

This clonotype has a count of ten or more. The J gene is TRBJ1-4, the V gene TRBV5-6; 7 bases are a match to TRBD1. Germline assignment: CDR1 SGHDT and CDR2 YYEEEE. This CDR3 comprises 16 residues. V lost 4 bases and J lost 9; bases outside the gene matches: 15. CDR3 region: CASSGPTGAALQKLFF. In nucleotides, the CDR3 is TGTGCCAGCAGCGGCCCCACAGGGGCCGCGCTGCAAAAACTGTTTTTT.

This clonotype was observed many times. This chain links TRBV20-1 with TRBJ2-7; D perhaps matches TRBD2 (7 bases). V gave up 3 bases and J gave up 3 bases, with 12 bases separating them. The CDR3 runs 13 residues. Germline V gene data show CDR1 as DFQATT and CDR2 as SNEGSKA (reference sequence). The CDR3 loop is CSASRGGHYEQYF. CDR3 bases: TGCAGTGCTAGTAGGGGGGGACACTACGAGCAGTACTTC.

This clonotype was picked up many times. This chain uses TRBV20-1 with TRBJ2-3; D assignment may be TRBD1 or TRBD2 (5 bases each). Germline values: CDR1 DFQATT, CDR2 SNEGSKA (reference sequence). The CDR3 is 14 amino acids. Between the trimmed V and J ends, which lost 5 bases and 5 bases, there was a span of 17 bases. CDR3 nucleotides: TGCAGTGCTGGGGACCTTCGAGACGGAGATACGCAGTATTTT. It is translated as CSAGDLRDGDTQYF.

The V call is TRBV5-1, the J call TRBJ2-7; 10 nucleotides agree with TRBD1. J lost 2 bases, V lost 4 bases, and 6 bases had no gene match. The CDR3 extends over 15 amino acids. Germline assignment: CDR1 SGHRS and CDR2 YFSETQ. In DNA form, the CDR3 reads TGCGCCAGCAGCATGGGACAGGGGATAACCTACGAGCAGTACTTC. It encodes CASSMGQGITYEQYF. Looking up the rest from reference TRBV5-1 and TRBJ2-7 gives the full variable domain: KAGVTQTPRYLIKTRGQQVTLSCSPISGHRSVSWYQQTPGQGLQFLFEYFSETQRNKGNFPGRFSGRQFSNSRSEMNVSTLELGDSALYLCASSMGQGITYEQYFGPGTRLTVT.

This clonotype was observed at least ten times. CDR3 residues: CASSPPLEGVGTEAFF. CDR3 DNA sequence: TGTGCCAGCAGCCCCCCCTTGGAAGGGGTCGGCACTGAAGCTTTCTTT. The V call is TRBV7-9, the J call TRBJ1-1, with D tentatively TRBD1 (5 bases). CDR3 length: 16 amino acids. V was clipped by 5 bases and J by 4 bases, with 20 bases between them. CDR1 SEHNR and CDR2 FQNEAQ come from the germline V gene (reference sequence).